What follows describes a single TCR beta chain. The data derive from a study of T-cell memory formation after mild COVID-19. One entry per CDR3 protein, called by TCRdb with MiXCR from the 5' RACE reads. The profile shows just under 550,000 distinct CDR3 sequences, 20% of them singletons. The CDR3 has 13 amino acids. The V gene lost 5 bases and the J gene lost 6 bases, with 13 bases spanning the gap. Looked up from germline, CDR1 is SGHRS and CDR2 is YFSETQ. The genes are TRBV5-1 and TRBJ2-3; D is perhaps TRBD2 (6 bases). The sequenced sample consisted of PBMCs or a T cell subset sorted from them (not recorded which). The receptor's source is an adult woman who had mild COVID-19 (a few samples of this study predate the infection). Cell type and time point are not known. CDR3: CASRPSREDTQYF. In DNA, the CDR3 is TGCGCCAGCAGACCTTCTCGGGAGGATACGCAGTATTTT.